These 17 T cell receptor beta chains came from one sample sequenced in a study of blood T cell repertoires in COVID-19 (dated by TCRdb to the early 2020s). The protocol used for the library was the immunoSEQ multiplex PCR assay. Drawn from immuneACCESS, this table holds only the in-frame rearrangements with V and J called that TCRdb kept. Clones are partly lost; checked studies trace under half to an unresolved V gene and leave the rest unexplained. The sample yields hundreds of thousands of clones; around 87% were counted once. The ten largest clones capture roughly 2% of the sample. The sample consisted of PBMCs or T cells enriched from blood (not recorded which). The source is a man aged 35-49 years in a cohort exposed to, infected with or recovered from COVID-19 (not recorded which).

The CDR3 here is CASSLAGIGTRRNNEQFF. DNA of the CDR3: TGTGCCAGCAGCTTAGCGGGAATCGGGACTAGGCGAAACAATGAGCAGTTCTTC. This sequence joins TRBV7-2 and TRBJ2-1, with 8 bases that match TRBD2. Germline V gene data show CDR1 as SGHTA and CDR2 as FQGNSA. The CDR3 totals 18 residues. V was pared by 0 bases and J by 5 bases, with 12 bases of the junction left unmatched.

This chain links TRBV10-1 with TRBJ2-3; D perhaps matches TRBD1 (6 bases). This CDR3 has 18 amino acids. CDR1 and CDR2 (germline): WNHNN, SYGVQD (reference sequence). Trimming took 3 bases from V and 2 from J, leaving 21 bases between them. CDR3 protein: CASSEFQGRVGDTDTQYF. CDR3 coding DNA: TGCGCCAGCAGTGAATTCCAGGGGCGCGTGGGGGACACAGATACGCAGTATTTT.

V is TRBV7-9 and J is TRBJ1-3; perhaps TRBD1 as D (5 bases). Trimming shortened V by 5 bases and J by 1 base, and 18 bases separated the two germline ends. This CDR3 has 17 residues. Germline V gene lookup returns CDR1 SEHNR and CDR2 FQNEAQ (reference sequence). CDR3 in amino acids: CASSPWTGGGSGNTIYF. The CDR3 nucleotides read TGTGCCAGCAGCCCCTGGACCGGGGGAGGATCTGGAAACACCATATATTTT.

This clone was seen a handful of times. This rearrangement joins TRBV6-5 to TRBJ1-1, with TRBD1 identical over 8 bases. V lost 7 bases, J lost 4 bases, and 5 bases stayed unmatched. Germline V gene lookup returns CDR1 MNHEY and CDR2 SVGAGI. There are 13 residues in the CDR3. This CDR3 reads CASTQQGGTEAFF. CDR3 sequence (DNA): TGTGCCAGCACCCAACAGGGGGGCACTGAAGCTTTCTTT.

CDR3 DNA sequence: TGTGCCAGTAGAGACAGGCCCTTGGTCGATGGCTACACCTTC. As protein: CASRDRPLVDGYTF. The V and J genes are TRBV19 and TRBJ1-2; perhaps TRBD1 as D (6 bases). Trimming pared 6 bases from V and 6 bases from J, leaving 17 bases between. Germline CDR1 LNHDA, CDR2 SQIVND (reference sequence). The CDR3 has 14 amino acids.

The DNA of the CDR3 is TGTGCCAGCAGGGGACAGGGAACGGCTTTCTTT. Translation: CASRGQGTAFF. This chain links TRBV6-5 with TRBJ1-1, with 9 bases matching TRBD1. Germline V gene data show CDR1 as MNHEY and CDR2 as SVGAGI. This CDR3 region has 11 residues. Germline trimming cut 6 bases from V and 11 bases from J; bases unmatched to any gene: 4.

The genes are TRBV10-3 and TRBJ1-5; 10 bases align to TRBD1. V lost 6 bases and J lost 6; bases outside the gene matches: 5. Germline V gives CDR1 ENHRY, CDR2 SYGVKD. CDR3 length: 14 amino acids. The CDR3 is CAIRGTGDSQPQHF. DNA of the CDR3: TGTGCCATCAGGGGGACAGGGGATAGTCAGCCCCAGCATTTT.

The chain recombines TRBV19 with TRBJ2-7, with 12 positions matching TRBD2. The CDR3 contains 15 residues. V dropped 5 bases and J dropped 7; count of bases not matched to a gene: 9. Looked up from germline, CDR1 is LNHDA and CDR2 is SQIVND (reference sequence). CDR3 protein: CASSFRLAGVEEQYF. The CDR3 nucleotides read TGTGCCAGTAGTTTTCGACTAGCGGGAGTGGAAGAGCAGTACTTC.

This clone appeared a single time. CDR3 bases: TGCGCCAGCAGCTTGGTGGTGGGAGCACAAGAGACCCAGTACTTC. This encodes CASSLVVGAQETQYF. The chain employs TRBV5-1 and TRBJ2-5, with D perhaps TRBD2 (5 bases). Trimming took off 0 bases at V and 2 bases at J, with 11 bases between the two ends. The CDR3 is 15 residues long. The germline V gene encodes CDR1 SGHRS and CDR2 YFSETQ.

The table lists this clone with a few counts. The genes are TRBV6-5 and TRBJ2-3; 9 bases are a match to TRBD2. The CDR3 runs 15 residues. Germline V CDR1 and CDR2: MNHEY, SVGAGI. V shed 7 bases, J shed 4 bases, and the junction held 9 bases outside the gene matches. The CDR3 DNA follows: TGTGCCAGCACCTACGGGCGGGGGGGAGCAGATACGCAGTATTTT. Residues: CASTYGRGGADTQYF.

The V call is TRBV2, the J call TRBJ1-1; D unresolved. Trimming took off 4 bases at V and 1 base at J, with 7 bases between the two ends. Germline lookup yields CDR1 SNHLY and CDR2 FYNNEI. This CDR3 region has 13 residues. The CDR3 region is CASSGQKNTEAFF. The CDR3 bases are TGTGCCAGCAGTGGACAAAAGAACACTGAAGCTTTCTTT. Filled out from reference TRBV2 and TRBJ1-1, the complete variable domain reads EPEVTQTPSHQVTQMGQEVILRCVPISNHLYFYWYRQILGQKVEFLVSFYNNEISEKSEIFDDQFSVERPDGSNFTLKIRSTKLEDSAMYFCASSGQKNTEAFFGQGTRLTVV.

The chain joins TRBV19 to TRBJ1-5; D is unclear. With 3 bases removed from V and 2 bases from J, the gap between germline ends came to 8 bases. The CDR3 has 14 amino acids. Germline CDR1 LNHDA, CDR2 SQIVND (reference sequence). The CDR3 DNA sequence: TGTGCCAGTAGTATCCAGTCGCGCAATCAGCCCCAGCATTTT. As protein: CASSIQSRNQPQHF.

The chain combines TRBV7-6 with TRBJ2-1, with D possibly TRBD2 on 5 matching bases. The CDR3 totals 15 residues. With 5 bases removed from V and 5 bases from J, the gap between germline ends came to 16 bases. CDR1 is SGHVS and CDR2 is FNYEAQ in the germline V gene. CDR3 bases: TGTGCCAGCAGCGACCCTGGCGGGCGGAACAATGAGCAGTTCTTC. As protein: CASSDPGGRNNEQFF.

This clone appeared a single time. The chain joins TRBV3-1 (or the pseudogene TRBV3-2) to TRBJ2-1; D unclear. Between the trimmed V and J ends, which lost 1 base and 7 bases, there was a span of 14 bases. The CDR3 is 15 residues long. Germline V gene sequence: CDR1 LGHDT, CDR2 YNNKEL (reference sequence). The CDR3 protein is CASSQGAGAGNEQFF. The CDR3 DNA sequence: TGTGCCAGCAGCCAAGGGGCTGGTGCTGGAAATGAGCAGTTCTTC.

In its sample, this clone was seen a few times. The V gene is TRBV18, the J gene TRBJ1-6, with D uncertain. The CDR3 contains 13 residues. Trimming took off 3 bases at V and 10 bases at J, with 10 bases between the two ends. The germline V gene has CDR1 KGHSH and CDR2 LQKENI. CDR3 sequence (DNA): TGTGCCAGCTCACCTTCCGGAGACTCACCCCTCCACTTT. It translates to CASSPSGDSPLHF.

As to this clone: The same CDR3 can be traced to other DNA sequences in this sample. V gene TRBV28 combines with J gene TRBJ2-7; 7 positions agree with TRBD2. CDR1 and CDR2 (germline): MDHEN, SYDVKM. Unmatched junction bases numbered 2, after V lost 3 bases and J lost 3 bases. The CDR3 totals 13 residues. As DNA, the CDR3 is TGTGCCAGCAGTTTCGGCGGGGGCTACGAGCAGTACTTC. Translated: CASSFGGGYEQYF.

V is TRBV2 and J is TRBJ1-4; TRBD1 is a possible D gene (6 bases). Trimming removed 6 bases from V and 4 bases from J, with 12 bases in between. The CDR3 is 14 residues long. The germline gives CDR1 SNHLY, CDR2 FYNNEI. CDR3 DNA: TGTGCCAGCAGGGACAGCACCCTTAATGAAAAACTGTTTTTT. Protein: CASRDSTLNEKLFF.